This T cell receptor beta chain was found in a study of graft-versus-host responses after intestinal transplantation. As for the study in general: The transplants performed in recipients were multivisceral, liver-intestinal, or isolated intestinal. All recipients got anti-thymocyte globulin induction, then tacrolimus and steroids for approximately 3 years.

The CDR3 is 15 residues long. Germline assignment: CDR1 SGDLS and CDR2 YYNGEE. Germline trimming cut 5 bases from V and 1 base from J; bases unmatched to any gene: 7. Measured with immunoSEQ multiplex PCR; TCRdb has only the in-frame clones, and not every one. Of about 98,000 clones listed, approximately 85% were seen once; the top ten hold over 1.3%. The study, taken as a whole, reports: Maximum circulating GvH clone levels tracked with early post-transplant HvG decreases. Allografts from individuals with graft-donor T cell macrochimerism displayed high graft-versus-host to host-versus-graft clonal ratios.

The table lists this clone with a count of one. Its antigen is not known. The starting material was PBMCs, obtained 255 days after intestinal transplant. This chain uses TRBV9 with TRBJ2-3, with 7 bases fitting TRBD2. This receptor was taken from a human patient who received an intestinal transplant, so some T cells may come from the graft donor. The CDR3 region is CASSDPSGGTDTQYF. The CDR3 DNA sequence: TGTGCCAGCAGTGATCCTAGCGGAGGCACAGATACGCAGTATTTT.